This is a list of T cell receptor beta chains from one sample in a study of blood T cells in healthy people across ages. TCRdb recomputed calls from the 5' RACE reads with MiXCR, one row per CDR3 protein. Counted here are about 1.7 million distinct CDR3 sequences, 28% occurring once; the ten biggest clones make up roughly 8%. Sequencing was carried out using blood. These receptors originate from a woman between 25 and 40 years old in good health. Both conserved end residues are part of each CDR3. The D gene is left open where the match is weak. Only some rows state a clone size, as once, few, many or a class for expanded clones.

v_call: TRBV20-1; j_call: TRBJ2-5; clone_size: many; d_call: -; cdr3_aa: CSAFARGGGQETQYF; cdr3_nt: TGCAGTGCTTTCGCCAGGGGGGGGGGCCAGGAGACCCAGTACTTC
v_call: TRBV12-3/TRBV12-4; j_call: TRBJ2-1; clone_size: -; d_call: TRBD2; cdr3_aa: CASSLNLAGVGNEQFF; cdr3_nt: TGTGCCAGCAGCTTAAATCTAGCGGGAGTAGGTAATGAGCAGTTCTTC
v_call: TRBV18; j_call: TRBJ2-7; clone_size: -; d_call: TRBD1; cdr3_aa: CASSPIQGSNEQYF; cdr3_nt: TGTGCCAGCTCACCTATACAGGGGAGCAACGAGCAGTACTTC
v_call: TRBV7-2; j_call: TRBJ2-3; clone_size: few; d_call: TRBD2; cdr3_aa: CASSIRDYTDTQYF; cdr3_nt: TGTGCCAGCAGCATCCGGGACTACACAGATACGCAGTATTTT
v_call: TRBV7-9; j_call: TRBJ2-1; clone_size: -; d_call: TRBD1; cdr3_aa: CASSPAVGTGVVNEQFF; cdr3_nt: TGTGCCAGCAGTCCCGCGGTCGGGACAGGGGTAGTCAATGAGCAGTTCTTC
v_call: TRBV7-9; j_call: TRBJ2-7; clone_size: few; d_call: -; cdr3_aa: CASSSGPTPVYEQYF; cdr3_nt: TGTGCCAGCAGCTCGGGACCAACCCCCGTGTACGAGCAGTACTTC
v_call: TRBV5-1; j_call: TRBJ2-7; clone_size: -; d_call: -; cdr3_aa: CASRLMNEQYF; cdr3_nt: TGCGCCAGCAGACTCATGAACGAGCAGTACTTC
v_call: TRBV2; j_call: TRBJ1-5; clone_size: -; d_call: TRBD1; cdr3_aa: CASSEGGGGNQPQHF; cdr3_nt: TGTGCCAGCAGTGAAGGAGGGGGCGGCAATCAGCCCCAGCATTTT
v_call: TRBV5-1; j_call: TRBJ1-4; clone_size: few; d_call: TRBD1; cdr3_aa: CASGPGGNEKLFF; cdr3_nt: TGCGCCAGCGGTCCAGGGGGTAATGAAAAACTGTTTTTT
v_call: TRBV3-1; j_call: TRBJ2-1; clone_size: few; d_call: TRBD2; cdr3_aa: CASSYGTSGVYNEQFF; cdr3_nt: TGTGCCAGCAGCTACGGGACTAGCGGGGTCTACAATGAGCAGTTCTTC
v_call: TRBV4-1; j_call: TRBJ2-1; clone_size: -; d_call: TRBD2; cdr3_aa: CASSQGNSGSNEQFF; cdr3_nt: TGCGCCAGCAGCCAAGGAAATAGCGGGAGCAATGAGCAGTTCTTC
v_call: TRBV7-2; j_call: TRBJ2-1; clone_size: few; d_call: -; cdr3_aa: CASSTGSPNEQFF; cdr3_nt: TGTGCCAGCAGCACCGGGTCCCCCAATGAGCAGTTCTTC
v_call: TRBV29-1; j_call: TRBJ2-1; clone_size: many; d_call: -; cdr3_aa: CSVPGVRGPNNEQFF; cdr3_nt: TGCAGCGTGCCAGGGGTGCGGGGCCCTAACAATGAGCAGTTCTTC
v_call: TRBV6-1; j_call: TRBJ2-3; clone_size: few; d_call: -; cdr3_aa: CASSGPGADTQYF; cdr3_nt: TGTGCCAGCAGTGGCCCCGGGGCAGATACGCAGTATTTT
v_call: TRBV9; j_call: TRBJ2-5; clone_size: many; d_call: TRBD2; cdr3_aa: CASSVLAGGQETQYF; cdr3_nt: TGTGCCAGCAGCGTCCTAGCGGGGGGGCAAGAGACCCAGTACTTC
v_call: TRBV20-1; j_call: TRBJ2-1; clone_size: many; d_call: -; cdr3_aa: CSARAKVYAGIHNEQFF; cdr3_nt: TGCAGTGCTAGAGCTAAAGTATACGCGGGGATTCACAATGAGCAGTTCTTC
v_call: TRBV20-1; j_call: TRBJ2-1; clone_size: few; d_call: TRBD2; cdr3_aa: CSAGRPYNEQFF; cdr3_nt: TGCAGTGCCGGGAGGCCCTACAATGAGCAGTTCTTC
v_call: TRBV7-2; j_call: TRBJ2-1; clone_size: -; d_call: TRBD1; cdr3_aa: CASSLRTGTGNNEQFF; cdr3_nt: TGTGCCAGCAGCCTACGGACCGGGACAGGGAACAATGAGCAGTTCTTC
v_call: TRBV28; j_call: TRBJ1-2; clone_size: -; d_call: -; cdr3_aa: CASSLQSEGNWWRGYTF; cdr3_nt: TGTGCCAGCAGTTTACAGAGCGAGGGCAACTGGTGGCGTGGCTACACCTTC
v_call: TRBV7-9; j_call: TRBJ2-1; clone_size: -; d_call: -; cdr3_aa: CASSLSTSGDEQFF; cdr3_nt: TGTGCCAGCAGCTTATCCACCTCTGGGGATGAGCAGTTCTTC
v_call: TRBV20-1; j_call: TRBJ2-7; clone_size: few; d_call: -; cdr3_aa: CSARGLRQTPSYEQYF; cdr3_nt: TGCAGTGCTCGAGGACTAAGACAAACACCTTCCTACGAGCAGTACTTC
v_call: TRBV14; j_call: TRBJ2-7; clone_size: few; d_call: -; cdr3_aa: CASSWPGASYEQYF; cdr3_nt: TGTGCCAGCAGCTGGCCGGGGGCATCCTACGAGCAGTACTTC
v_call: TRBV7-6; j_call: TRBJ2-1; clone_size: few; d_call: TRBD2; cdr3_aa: CASSWTSGGAVEQFF; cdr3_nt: TGTGCCAGCAGCTGGACTAGCGGGGGGGCCGTGGAGCAGTTCTTC
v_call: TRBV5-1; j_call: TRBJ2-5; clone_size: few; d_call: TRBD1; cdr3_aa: CASSFGQGTETQYF; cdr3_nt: TGCGCCAGCAGCTTCGGACAGGGGACGGAGACCCAGTACTTC
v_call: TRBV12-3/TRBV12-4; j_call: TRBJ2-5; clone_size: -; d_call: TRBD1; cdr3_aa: CVSSLGPNRGETQYF; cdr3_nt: TGTGTCAGCAGTTTGGGGCCAAACAGGGGCGAGACCCAGTACTTC
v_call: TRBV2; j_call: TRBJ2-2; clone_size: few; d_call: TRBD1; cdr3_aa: CACRRGTGGGELFF; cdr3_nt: TGTGCCTGCCGGAGGGGGACAGGGGGCGGGGAGCTGTTTTTT
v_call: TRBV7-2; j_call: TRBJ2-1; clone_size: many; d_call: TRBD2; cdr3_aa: CASSLGLAGGYRSSYNEQFF; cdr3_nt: TGTGCCAGCAGCTTAGGACTAGCGGGAGGTTACCGGAGTTCCTACAATGAGCAGTTCTTC
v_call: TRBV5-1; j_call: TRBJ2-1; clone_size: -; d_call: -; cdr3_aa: CASSPEEHSYNEQFF; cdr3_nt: TGCGCCAGCAGCCCGGAAGAGCACTCCTACAATGAGCAGTTCTTC
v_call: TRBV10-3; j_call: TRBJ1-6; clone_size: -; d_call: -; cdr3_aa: CAISGGAGDSPLHF; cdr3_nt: TGTGCCATCAGTGGTGGGGCAGGTGACTCACCCCTCCACTTT
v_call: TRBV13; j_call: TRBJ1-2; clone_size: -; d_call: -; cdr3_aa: CASSLGPSKGGYTF; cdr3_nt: TGTGCCAGCAGCTTAGGACCCTCAAAGGGGGGCTACACCTTC
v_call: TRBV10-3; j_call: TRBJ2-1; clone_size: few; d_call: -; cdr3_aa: CASAVHNEQFF; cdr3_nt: TGTGCCAGCGCGGTCCACAATGAGCAGTTCTTC
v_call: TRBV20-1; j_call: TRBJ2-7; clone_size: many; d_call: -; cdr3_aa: CSASKGYEQYF; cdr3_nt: TGCAGTGCTAGTAAGGGCTACGAGCAGTACTTC
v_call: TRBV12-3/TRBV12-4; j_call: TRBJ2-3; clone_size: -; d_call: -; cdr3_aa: CASGGRRLDTQYF; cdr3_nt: TGTGCCAGCGGTGGCCGTCGCCTCGATACGCAGTATTTT
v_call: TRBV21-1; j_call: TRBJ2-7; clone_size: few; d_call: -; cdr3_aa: CASSKGRVQPHYEQYF; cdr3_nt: TGTGCCAGCAGCAAAGGGAGGGTACAACCTCACTACGAGCAGTACTTC
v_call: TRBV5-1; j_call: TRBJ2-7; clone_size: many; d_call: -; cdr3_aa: CASSFLRQSATYEQYF; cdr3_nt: TGCGCCAGCAGCTTCCTTAGACAGTCCGCTACCTACGAGCAGTACTTC
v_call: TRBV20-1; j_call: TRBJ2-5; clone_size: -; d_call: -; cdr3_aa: CSAPDSGQETQYF; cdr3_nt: TGCAGTGCCCCGGACTCTGGTCAAGAGACCCAGTACTTC
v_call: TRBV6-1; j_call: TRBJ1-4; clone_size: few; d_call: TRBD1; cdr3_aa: CASSEGQGKGLGEKLFF; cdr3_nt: TGTGCCAGCAGTGAAGGACAGGGAAAAGGTCTCGGTGAAAAACTGTTTTTT
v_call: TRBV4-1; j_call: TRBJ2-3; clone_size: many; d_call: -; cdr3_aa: CASSQEERDTQYF; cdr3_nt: TGCGCCAGCAGCCAAGAAGAGCGTGATACGCAGTATTTT
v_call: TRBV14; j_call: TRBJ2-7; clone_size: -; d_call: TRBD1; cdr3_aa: CASSWTGAHEQYF; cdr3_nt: TGTGCCAGCAGCTGGACAGGCGCCCACGAGCAGTACTTC
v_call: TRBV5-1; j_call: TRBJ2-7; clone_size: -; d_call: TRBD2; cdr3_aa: CASSWGLAGTYEQYF; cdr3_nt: TGCGCCAGCAGCTGGGGACTAGCGGGAACCTACGAGCAGTACTTC
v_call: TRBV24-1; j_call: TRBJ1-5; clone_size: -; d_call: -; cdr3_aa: CATGGGDHQPQHF; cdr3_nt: TGTGCCACCGGCGGGGGGGACCATCAGCCCCAGCATTTT
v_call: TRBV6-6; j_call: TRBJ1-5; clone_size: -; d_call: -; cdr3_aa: CASDGQNSISQHF; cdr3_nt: TGTGCCAGCGACGGACAGAACAGCATATCCCAGCATTTT
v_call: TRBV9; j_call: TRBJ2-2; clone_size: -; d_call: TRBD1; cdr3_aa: CASSVGGTGTGELFF; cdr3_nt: TGTGCCAGCAGCGTAGGGGGGACAGGAACCGGGGAGCTGTTTTTT
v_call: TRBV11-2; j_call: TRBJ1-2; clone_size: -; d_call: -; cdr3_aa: CASSLARDTSRGGYTF; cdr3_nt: TGTGCCAGCAGCCTAGCACGGGACACCTCCCGGGGAGGCTACACCTTC
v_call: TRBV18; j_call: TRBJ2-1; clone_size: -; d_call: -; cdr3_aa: CASSPSPRSPNEQFF; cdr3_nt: TGTGCCAGCTCACCATCTCCACGGTCACCAAATGAGCAGTTCTTC
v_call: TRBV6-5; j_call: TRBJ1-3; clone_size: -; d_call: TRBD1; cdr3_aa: CASSYDRGTGNTIYF; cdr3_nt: TGTGCCAGCAGTTACGACAGGGGCACTGGAAACACCATATATTTT
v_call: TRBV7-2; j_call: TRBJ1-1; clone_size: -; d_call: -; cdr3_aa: CASSLFVRGTEAFF; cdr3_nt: TGTGCCAGCAGCTTATTTGTCCGGGGGACTGAAGCTTTCTTT
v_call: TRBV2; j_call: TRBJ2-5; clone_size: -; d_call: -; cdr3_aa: CASMVYQETQYF; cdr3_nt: TGTGCCAGCATGGTGTACCAAGAGACCCAGTACTTC
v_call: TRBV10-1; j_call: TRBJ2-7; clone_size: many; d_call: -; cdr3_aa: CASRDHLPSHEQYF; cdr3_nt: TGCGCCAGTAGGGACCACCTGCCCTCCCACGAGCAGTACTTC
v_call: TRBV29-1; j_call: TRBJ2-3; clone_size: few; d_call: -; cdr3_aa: CSVEGQLKADTQYF; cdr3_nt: TGCAGCGTTGAAGGGCAGTTGAAGGCAGATACGCAGTATTTT
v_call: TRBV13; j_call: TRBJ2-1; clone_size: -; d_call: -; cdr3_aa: CASSAAQQGSYEQFF; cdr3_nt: TGTGCCAGCAGCGCGGCCCAGCAGGGGTCCTACGAGCAGTTCTTC